This T cell receptor (beta chain) was profiled in a study of T cell responses to AZD1222 COVID-19 vaccine. Study-wide results and caveats: Donor demographics were predominantly white British with a female majority; clonal diversity may be underestimated. Seropositivity was recorded at baseline in only a handful of AZD1222 recipients. Following two doses of AZD1222, Spike-specific TCR breadth and depth rose.

TCRdb keeps only in-frame clones here, not all; method: immunoSEQ multiplex PCR. The table has approximately 150,000 clones, about 89% seen once. For this clone: Its target is not known.

The CDR3 contains 15 residues. CDR1 is SGHDN, CDR2 FVKESK, per germline. V shed 1 base and J shed 6 bases, with 10 bases lying between them. The TCR comes from an adult who received the AZD1222 COVID-19 vaccine. The gene calls are TRBV14 and TRBJ1-6; possibly TRBD1 for D (6 bases). Sequences were derived from peripheral blood, sampled 28 days after the second AZD1222 dose. The CDR3 DNA is TGTGCCAGCAGCCAAGGCGGACAGAGTAATTCACCCCTCCACTTT. It codes for CASSQGGQSNSPLHF.